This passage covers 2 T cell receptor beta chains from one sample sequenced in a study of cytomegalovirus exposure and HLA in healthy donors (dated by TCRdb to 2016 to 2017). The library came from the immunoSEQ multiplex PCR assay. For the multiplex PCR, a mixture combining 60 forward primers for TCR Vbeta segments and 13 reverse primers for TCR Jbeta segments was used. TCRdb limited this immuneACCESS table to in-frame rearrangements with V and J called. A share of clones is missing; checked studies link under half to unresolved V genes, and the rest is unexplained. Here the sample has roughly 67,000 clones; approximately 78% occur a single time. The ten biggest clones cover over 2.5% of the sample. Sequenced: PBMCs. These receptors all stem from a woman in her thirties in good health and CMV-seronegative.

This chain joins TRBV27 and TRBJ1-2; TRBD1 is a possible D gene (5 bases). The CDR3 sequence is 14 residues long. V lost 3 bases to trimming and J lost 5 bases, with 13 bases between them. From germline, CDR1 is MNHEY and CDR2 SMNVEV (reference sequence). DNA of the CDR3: TGTGCCAGCAGTTTCGGGCAGGGAACATATGGCTACACCTTC. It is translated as CASSFGQGTYGYTF.

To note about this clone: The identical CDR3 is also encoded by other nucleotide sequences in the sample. The CDR3 loop is CASSLRRDQETQYF. The CDR3 region has the DNA TGTGCCAGCAGCTTACGCAGGGACCAAGAGACCCAGTACTTC. The chain recombines TRBV13 with TRBJ2-5, with D possibly matching TRBD1 (5 bases). The ends were cut back, 2 bases at V and 0 bases at J, with 7 bases in the middle. Germline CDR1 PRHDT, CDR2 FYEKMQ (reference sequence). This CDR3 spans 14 amino acids.